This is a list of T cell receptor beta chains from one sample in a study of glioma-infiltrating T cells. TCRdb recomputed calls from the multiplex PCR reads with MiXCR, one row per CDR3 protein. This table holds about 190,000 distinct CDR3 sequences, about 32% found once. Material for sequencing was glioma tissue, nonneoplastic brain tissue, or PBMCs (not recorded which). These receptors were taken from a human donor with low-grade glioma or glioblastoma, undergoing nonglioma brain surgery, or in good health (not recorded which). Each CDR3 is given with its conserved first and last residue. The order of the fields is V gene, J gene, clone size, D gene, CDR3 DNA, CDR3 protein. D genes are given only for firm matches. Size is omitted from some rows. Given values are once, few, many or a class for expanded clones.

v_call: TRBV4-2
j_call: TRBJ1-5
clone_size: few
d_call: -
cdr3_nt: TGTGCCAGCAGCCAAGATCCGGCTACAAGCAATCAGCCCCAGCATTTT
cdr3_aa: CASSQDPATSNQPQHF

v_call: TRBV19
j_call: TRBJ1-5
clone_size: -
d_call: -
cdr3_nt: TGTGCCAGTAGTATTGTTAAGGCACAGCCCCAGCATTTT
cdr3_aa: CASSIVKAQPQHF

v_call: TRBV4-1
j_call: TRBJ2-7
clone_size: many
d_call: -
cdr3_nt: TGCGCCAGCAGCCACGTAGCCCTCGGGTACGAGCAGTACTTC
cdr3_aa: CASSHVALGYEQYF

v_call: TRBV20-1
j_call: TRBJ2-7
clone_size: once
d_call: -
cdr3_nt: TGCAGCTCTAGAGGGGAGCGGCCTCTTATATACTACGAGCAGTACTTC
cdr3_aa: CSSRGERPLIYYEQYF

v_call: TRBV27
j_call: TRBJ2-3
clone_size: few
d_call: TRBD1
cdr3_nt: TGTGCCAGCGGACCGGGACAGGGGATGGGGACCCAGTATTTT
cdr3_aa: CASGPGQGMGTQYF

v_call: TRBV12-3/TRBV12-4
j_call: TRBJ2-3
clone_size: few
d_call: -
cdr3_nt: TGTGCCAGCAGTTTTCAGGGGGGTGGTACGCAGTATTTT
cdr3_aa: CASSFQGGGTQYF

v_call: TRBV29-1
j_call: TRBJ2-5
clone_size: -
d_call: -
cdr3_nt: TGCAGCGGGACTCGAGGGGGACAAGAGACCCAGTACTTC
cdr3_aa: CSGTRGGQETQYF

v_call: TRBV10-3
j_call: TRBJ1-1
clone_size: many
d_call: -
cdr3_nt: TGTGCCATCAGTGAGCTCAGCACTGAAGCTTTCTTT
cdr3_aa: CAISELSTEAFF

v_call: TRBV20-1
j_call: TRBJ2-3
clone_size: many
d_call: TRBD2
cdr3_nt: TGCAGTGCTCCGGGACGACTAGCGGGAGGGCCTACAGATACGCAGTATTTT
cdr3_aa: CSAPGRLAGGPTDTQYF

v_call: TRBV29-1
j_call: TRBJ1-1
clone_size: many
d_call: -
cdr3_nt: TGCAGCTTCCTCCTGGGGTACACTGAAGCTTTCTTT
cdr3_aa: CSFLLGYTEAFF

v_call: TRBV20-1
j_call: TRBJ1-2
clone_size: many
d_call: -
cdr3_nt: TGCAGTGCACTGGGGGACCGTTATGGCTACACCTTC
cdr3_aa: CSALGDRYGYTF

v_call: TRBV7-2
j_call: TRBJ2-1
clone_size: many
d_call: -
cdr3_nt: TGTGCCAGCAGCTTAGTCAATGAGCAGTTCTTC
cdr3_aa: CASSLVNEQFF

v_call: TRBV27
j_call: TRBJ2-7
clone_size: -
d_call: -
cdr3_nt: TGTGCCAGCAGTTTATCTGGGGGAGGCTACGAGAAGCACTTC
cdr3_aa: CASSLSGGGYEKHF

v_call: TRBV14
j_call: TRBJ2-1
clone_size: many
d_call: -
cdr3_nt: TGTGCCAGCAGCCAAGCCGGAAAGGTATACAATGAGCAGTTCTTC
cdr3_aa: CASSQAGKVYNEQFF

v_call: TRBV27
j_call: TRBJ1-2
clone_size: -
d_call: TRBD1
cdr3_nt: TGTGCCAGCAGTAACGACAGGGGAAGGTATGGCTACACCTTC
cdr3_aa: CASSNDRGRYGYTF

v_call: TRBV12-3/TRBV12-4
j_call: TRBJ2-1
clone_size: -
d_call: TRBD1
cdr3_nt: TGTGCCAGCAGGCCCCCCCCCGGGACAGGTTTACACAATGAGCAGTTCTTC
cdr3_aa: CASRPPPGTGLHNEQFF

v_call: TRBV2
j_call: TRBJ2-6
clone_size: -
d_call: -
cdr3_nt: TGTGCCAGCAGTGGTGATGGGGCCAACGTCCTGACTTTC
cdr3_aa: CASSGDGANVLTF

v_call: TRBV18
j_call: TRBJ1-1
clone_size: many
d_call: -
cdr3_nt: TGTGCCAGCTCACAAAATCGGGACACTGAAGCTTTCTTT
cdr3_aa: CASSQNRDTEAFF

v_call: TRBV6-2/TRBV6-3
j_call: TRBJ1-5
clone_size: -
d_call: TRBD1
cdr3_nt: TGTGCCACCTCGACAGGGGACAGCAATAAGCCCCAGAATTTT
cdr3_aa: CATSTGDSNKPQNF

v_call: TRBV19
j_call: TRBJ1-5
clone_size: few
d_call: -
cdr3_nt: TGTGCCAGTAGCCAAGGGGTAGGCAATCAGCCCCAGCATTTT
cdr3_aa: CASSQGVGNQPQHF

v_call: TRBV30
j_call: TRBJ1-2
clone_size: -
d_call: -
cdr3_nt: TGTGCCGGAGGACAGTACTATGGCTACACCTTC
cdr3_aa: CAGGQYYGYTF

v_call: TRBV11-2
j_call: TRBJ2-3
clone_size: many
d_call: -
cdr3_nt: TGTGCCAGCAGCCAAGTCACAGCTAGCACAGATACGCAGTATTTT
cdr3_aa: CASSQVTASTDTQYF

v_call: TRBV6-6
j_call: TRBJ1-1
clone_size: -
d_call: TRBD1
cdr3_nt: TGTGCCAGCATCTCCTTGATTAGGGGGCAAAACACTGAAGCTTTCTTT
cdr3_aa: CASISLIRGQNTEAFF

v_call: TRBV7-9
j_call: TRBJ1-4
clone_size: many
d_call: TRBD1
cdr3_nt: TGTGCCAGCAGCTTCGGGACAGTACGTGAAAAACTGTTTTTT
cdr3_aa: CASSFGTVREKLFF

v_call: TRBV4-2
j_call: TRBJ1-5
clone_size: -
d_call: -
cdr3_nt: TGTGCCAGCAGCCAGGAACTCGACAGGCCACCCCTATTTAGCGGCAATAAGCCCCAGCATTTT
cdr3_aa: CASSQELDRPPLFSGNKPQHF

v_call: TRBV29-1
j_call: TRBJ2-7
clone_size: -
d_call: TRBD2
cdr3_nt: TGCAGCGTCTCAAGGGGAGGGAACGGGCAGTACTTC
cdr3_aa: CSVSRGGNGQYF

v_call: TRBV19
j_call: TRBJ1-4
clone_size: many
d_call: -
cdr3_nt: TGTGCCAGTATTGGTGTAGGAACTAATGAAAAACTGTTTTTT
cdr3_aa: CASIGVGTNEKLFF

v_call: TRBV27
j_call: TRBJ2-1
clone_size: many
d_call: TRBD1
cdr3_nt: TGTGCCAGCAGTTTAGGTGACAGGGGGCGCCGGTTGTCCTACAATGAGCAGTTCTTC
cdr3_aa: CASSLGDRGRRLSYNEQFF